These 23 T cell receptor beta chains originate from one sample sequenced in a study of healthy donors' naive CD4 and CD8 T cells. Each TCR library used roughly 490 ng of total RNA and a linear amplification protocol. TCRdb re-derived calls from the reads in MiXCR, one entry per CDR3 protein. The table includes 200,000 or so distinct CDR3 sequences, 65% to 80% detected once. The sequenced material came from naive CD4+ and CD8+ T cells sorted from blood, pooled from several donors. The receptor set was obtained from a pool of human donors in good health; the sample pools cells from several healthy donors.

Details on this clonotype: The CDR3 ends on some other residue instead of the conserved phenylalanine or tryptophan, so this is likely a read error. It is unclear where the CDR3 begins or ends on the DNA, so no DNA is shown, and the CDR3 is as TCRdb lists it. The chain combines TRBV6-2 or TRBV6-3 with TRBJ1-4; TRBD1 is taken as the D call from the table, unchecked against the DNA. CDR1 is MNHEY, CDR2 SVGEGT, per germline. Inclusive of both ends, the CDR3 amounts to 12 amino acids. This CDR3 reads CASSETGTLRAI.

The CDR3 is CASSYRQPSNYGYTF. The DNA of the CDR3 is TGTGCCAGTAGTTATCGACAGCCGTCTAACTATGGCTACACCTTC. The V gene is TRBV19, the J gene TRBJ1-2, with D perhaps TRBD1 (5 bases). Germline loops: CDR1 LNHDA, CDR2 SQIVND (reference sequence). V was pared by 5 bases and J by 0 bases, with 13 bases between. The CDR3 loop spans 15 amino acids.

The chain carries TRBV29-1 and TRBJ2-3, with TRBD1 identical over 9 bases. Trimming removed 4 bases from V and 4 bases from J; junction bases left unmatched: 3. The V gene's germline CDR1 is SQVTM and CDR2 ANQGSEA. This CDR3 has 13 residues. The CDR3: CSVGTGGPDTQYF. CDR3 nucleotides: TGCAGCGTTGGAACAGGGGGCCCAGATACGCAGTATTTT.

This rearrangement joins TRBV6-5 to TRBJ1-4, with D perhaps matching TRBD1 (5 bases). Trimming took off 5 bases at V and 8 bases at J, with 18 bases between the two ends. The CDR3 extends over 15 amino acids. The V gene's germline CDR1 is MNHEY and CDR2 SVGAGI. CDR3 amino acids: CASSPGTETEEKLFF. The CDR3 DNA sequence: TGTGCCAGCAGTCCCGGGACCGAGACGGAAGAAAAACTGTTTTTT.

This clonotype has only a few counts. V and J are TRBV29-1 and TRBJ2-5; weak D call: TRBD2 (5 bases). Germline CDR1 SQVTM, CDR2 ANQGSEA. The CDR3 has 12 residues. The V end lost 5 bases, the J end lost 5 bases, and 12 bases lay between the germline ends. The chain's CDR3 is CSVSLPGETQYF. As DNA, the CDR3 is TGCAGCGTTAGCCTCCCGGGGGAGACCCAGTACTTC.

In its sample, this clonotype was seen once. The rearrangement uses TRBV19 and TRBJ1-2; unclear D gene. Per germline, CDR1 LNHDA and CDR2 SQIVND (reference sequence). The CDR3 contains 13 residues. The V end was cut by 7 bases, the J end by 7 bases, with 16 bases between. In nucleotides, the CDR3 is TGTGCCAGTAAGGAGGAGGCTTGGGGTGGCTACACCTTC. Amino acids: CASKEEAWGGYTF.

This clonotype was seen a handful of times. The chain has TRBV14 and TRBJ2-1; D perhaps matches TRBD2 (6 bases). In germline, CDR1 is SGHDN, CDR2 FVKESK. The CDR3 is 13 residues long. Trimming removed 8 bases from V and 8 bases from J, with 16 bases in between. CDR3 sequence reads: CASREKGYDEQFF. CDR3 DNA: TGTGCCAGCCGGGAGAAGGGGTACGATGAGCAGTTCTTC.

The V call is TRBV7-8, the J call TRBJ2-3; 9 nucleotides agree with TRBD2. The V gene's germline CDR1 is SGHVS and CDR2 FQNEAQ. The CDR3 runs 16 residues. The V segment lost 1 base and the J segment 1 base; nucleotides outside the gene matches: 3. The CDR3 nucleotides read TGTGCCAGCAGCTTAGTCCAGCGGGAGGGCACAGATACGCAGTATTTT. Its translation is CASSLVQREGTDTQYF.

CDR3 region: CSAEEGVDGYTF. In DNA, the CDR3 is TGCAGCGCCGAGGAAGGGGTCGATGGCTACACCTTC. This rearrangement joins TRBV29-1 to TRBJ1-2; the D gene is possibly TRBD1 (5 bases). Trimming cost V 7 bases and J 6 bases, with 15 bases left between them. This CDR3 comprises 12 residues. CDR1 is SQVTM and CDR2 is ANQGSEA in the germline V gene.

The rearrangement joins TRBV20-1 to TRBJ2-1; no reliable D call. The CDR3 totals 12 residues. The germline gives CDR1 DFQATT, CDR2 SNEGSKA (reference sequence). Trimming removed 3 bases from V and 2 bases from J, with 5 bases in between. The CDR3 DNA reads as TGCAGTGCTAGCCCTACCTACAATGAGCAGTTCTTC. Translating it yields CSASPTYNEQFF.

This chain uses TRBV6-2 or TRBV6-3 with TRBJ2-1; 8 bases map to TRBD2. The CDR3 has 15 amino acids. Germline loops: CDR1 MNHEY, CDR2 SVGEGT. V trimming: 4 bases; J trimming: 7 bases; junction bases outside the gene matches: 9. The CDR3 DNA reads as TGTGCCAGCAGTTCCACAGCGGGAGTAATGAATGAGCAGTTCTTC. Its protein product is CASSSTAGVMNEQFF.

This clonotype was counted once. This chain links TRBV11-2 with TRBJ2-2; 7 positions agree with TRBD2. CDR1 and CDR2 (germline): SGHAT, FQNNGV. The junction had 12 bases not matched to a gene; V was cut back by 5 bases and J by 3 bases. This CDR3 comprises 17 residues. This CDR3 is CASSLITSGDYTGELFF. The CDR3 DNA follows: TGTGCCAGCAGCCTAATAACAAGCGGGGATTACACCGGGGAGCTGTTTTTT.

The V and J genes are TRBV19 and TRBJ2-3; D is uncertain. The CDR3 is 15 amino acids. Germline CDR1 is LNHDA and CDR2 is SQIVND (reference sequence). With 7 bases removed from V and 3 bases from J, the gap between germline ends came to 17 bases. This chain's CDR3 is CASTSTVKPTDTQYF. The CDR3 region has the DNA TGTGCCAGTACCTCGACGGTCAAACCTACAGATACGCAGTATTTT.

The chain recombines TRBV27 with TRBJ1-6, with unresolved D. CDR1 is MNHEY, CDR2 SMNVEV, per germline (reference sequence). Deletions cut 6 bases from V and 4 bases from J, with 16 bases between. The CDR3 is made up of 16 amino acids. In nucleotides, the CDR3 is TGTGCCAGCAGGTTAAGGGCCGGCAGTTATAATTCACCCCTCCACTTT. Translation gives CASRLRAGSYNSPLHF.

This chain's CDR3 is CASSVELLNTEAFF. CDR3 sequence (DNA): TGTGCCAGCAGCGTTGAACTCCTGAACACTGAAGCTTTCTTT. The J gene is TRBJ1-1, the V gene TRBV11-2; D not resolved. CDR1 is SGHAT, CDR2 FQNNGV, per germline. V gave up 5 bases and J gave up 0 bases, with 10 bases separating them. The CDR3 is 14 residues long.

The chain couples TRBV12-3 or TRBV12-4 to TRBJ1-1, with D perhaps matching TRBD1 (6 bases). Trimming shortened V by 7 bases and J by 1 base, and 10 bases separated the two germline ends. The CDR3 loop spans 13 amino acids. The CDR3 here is CASIQGPNTEAFF. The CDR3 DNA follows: TGTGCCAGCATACAGGGCCCGAACACTGAAGCTTTCTTT.

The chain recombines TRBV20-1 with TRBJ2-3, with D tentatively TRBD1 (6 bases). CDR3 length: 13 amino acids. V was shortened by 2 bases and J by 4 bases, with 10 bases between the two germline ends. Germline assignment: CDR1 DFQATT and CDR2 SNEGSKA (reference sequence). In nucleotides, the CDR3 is TGCAGTGCTAGATCAGGGGTGTCAGATACGCAGTATTTT. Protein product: CSARSGVSDTQYF.

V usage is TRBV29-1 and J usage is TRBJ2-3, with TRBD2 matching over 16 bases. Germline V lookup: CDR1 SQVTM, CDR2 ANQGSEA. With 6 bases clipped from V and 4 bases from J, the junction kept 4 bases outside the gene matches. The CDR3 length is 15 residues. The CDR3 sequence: CSVGLAGGPSDTQYF. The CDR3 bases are TGCAGCGTGGGACTAGCGGGAGGGCCATCAGATACGCAGTATTTT.

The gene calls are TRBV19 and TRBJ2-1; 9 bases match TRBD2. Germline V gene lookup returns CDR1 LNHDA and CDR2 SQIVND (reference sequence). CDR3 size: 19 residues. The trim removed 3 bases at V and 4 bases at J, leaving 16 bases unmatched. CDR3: CASSILRGLSGRMYNEQFF. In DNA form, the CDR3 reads TGTGCCAGTAGTATTTTGAGGGGCTTAAGCGGGAGGATGTACAATGAGCAGTTCTTC.

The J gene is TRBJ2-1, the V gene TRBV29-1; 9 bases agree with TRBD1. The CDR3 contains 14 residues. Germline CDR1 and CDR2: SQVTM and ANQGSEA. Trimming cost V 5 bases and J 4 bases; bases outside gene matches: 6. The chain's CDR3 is CSVTGQGGYNEQFF. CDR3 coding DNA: TGCAGCGTTACGGGACAGGGAGGGTACAATGAGCAGTTCTTC.

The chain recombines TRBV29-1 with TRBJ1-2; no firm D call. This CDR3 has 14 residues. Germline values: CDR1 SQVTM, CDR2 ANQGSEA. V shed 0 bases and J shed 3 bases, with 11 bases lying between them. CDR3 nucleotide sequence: TGCAGCGTTGAAGACCGGGATATATACTATGGCTACACCTTC. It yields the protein CSVEDRDIYYGYTF.

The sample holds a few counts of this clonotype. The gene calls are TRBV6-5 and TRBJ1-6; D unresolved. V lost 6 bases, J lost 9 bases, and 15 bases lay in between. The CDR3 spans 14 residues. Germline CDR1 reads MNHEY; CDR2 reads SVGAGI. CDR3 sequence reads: CASRSNVRGSPLHF. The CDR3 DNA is TGTGCCAGCAGATCAAATGTACGCGGTTCACCCCTCCACTTT.

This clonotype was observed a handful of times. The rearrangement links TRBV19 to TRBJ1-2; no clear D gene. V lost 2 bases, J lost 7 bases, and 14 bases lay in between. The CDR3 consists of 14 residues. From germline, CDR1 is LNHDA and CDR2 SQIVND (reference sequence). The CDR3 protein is CASSIMEGSTGYTF. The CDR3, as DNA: TGTGCCAGTAGTATAATGGAGGGTTCGACTGGCTACACCTTC.